The source of this TCR beta chain is a study of HIV-infected patients and healthy controls. Study conclusions and caveats: Eight alpha and eight beta V genes differed significantly in mean usage between HIV-infected patients and controls. Only sixteen HIV-infected individuals were processed, a major limit on how widely findings apply.

Reverse transcription used approximately 500 ng RNA and constant-region primers for alpha and beta. Separate chain-specific third strand synthesis with multiplexing indices produced the alpha and beta libraries. From the 5' RACE reads, TCRdb called clonotypes with MiXCR, one entry per CDR3 protein. The sample yields some 15,000 distinct CDR3 sequences, 6.5% to 7.5% seen once. This clonotype has ten or more counts. Its specificity is unknown. Trimming took off 4 bases at V and 3 bases at J, with 9 bases between the two ends. The CDR3 sequence is 14 residues long. Germline assignment: CDR1 MNHEY and CDR2 SVGEGT. Whole blood was used without fractionation, so all unsorted peripheral T cells were included. Peripheral blood, 2.5 ml, was drawn for RNA extraction.

This chain joins TRBV6-2 or TRBV6-3 and TRBJ2-2; D remains unclear. The clonotype was recovered from an adult in good health. The source material was blood. CDR3 sequence reads: CASSSLQYTGELFF. In DNA form, the CDR3 reads TGTGCCAGCAGTTCACTCCAATACACCGGGGAGCTGTTTTTT.